This entry lists 24 T cell receptor beta chains sequenced from one sample in a study of cytomegalovirus exposure and HLA in healthy donors. Primers included in the PCR were 60 Vbeta and 13 Jbeta primers. Measured with immunoSEQ multiplex PCR; TCRdb has only the in-frame clones, and not every one. Of under 200,000 clones listed, roughly 76% were seen once; the top ten hold 1.2% to 1.5%. Sequenced material: PBMCs. All receptors come from a man between 60 and 75 years old in good health and CMV-seronegative.

The J gene is TRBJ2-1, the V gene TRBV6-6; a weak D match, TRBD1 (6 bases). Trimming pared 6 bases from V and 8 bases from J, leaving 20 bases between. This CDR3 comprises 15 residues. CDR1 and CDR2 from the germline V gene are MNHNY and SVGAGI (reference sequence). The CDR3 DNA follows: TGTGCCAGCAGCCACGGGACACCTATGGGCTATGAGCAGTTCTTC. Translated: CASSHGTPMGYEQFF.

This clone was detected a few times. This chain links TRBV2 with TRBJ2-1, with D unresolved. CDR1 is SNHLY and CDR2 is FYNNEI in the germline V gene. CDR3 length equals 11 residues. V dropped 7 bases and J dropped 9 bases, with 10 bases sitting between them. The CDR3 region is CASTERSEQFF. CDR3 DNA sequence: TGTGCCAGCACTGAGAGGAGTGAGCAGTTCTTC.

The CDR3 DNA sequence: TGCGCCAGCAGCTTGGGGGGCGCGGGGGGTTACTACAATGAGCAGTTCTTC. Protein: CASSLGGAGGYYNEQFF. The chain carries TRBV5-1 and TRBJ2-1; 8 bases align to TRBD2. The germline CDR1 and CDR2 sequences are SGHRS and YFSETQ. The CDR3 totals 17 residues. V shed 0 bases, J shed 3 bases, and the junction held 8 bases outside the gene matches.

The genes are TRBV6-6 and TRBJ1-6; 9 bases fit TRBD1. Trimming removed 2 bases from V and 8 bases from J; junction bases left unmatched: 7. The CDR3 is made up of 16 amino acids. CDR1 and CDR2 (germline): MNHNY, SVGAGI (reference sequence). This chain's CDR3 is CASSYRVGDRDSPLHF. As DNA, the CDR3 is TGTGCCAGCAGTTACAGGGTCGGGGACAGGGATTCACCCCTCCACTTT.

Concerning this clone: At one boundary the junction diverges from the germline segment, which might be a read error. The chain joins TRBV7-9 to TRBJ2-7; 8 bases line up with TRBD1. CDR3 length: 15 amino acids. Germline V CDR1 and CDR2: SEHNR, FQNEAQ (reference sequence). As DNA, the CDR3 is TGTTCCAGCAGCCCTCATGGACAGGGTGTTGGGGAGCAGTACTTC. Its protein is CSSSPHGQGVGEQYF.

The chain is built from TRBV5-1 and TRBJ1-5; no definite D call. CDR3 length: 16 residues. In germline, CDR1 is SGHRS, CDR2 YFSETQ. V was trimmed by 0 bases and J by 3 bases, leaving 13 bases between them. The CDR3 sequence: CASSLGVGSHNQPQHF. The CDR3 nucleotides read TGCGCCAGCAGCTTGGGGGTAGGGAGCCACAATCAGCCCCAGCATTTT. Full variable domain (remainder filled in from reference TRBV5-1 and TRBJ1-5): KAGVTQTPRYLIKTRGQQVTLSCSPISGHRSVSWYQQTPGQGLQFLFEYFSETQRNKGNFPGRFSGRQFSNSRSEMNVSTLELGDSALYLCASSLGVGSHNQPQHFGDGTRLSIL.

This CDR3 reads CASTESVNTEAFF. The CDR3 bases are TGTGCCAGTACTGAGAGCGTGAACACTGAAGCTTTCTTT. The rearrangement uses TRBV19 and TRBJ1-1; D call uncertain. CDR3 length: 13 amino acids. The germline V gene encodes CDR1 LNHDA and CDR2 SQIVND (reference sequence). The germline V and J ends were trimmed by 7 bases and 0 bases, with 9 bases remaining between them.

The chain has TRBV13 and TRBJ2-3; 7 bases agree with TRBD2. The CDR3 covers 17 residues. Germline V CDR1 and CDR2: PRHDT, FYEKMQ (reference sequence). Trimming cost V 0 bases and J 0 bases; bases outside gene matches: 6. The DNA for the CDR3 is TGTGCCAGCAGCTTAGGTGACCCCGGGAGGAGCACAGATACGCAGTATTTT. It codes for CASSLGDPGRSTDTQYF.

V gene TRBV11-2 combines with J gene TRBJ2-1, with unresolved D. The CDR3 has 16 residues. V lost 0 bases and J lost 4, with 13 bases in between. The germline CDR1 and CDR2 sequences are SGHAT and FQNNGV. The CDR3 bases are TGTGCCAGCAGCTTAGATCTGTCTAGTAGTTACAATGAGCAGTTCTTC. Translating it yields CASSLDLSSSYNEQFF. The variable domain in full, completed from reference TRBV11-2 and TRBJ2-1, reads EAGVAQSPRYKIIEKRQSVAFWCNPISGHATLYWYQQILGQGPKLLIQFQNNGVVDDSQLPKDRFSAERLKGVDSTLKIQPAKLEDSAVYLCASSLDLSSSYNEQFFGPGTRLTVL.

This clone occurred once. The chain recombines TRBV2 with TRBJ1-1; a weak D match, TRBD1 (6 bases). Germline assignment: CDR1 SNHLY and CDR2 FYNNEI. CDR3 length: 14 amino acids. Trimming took 4 bases from V and 3 from J, leaving 12 bases between them. This CDR3 reads CASSVGGADTEAFF. CDR3 sequence (DNA): TGTGCCAGCAGTGTAGGGGGGGCTGACACTGAAGCTTTCTTT.

This chain links TRBV4-3 with TRBJ2-3, with a tentative D call TRBD1 (5 bases). Germline V gene sequence: CDR1 LGHNA, CDR2 YSLEER. This CDR3 contains 12 residues. The V gene lost 4 bases and the J gene lost 6 bases, with 8 bases spanning the gap. The DNA for the CDR3 is TGCGCCAGCAGCCGAGACAGTGATACGCAGTATTTT. It translates to CASSRDSDTQYF.

Worth noting for this clone: Its ends do not fully match the called genes, so a read error is possible. V usage is TRBV6-1 and J usage is TRBJ1-5; TRBD1 agrees at 10 bases. Germline V CDR1 and CDR2: MNHNS, SASEGT. The CDR3 extends over 15 amino acids. The CDR3 is CASSEGQGVPQPQHF. For the CDR3, the DNA is TGTGCCAGCAGCGAAGGACAGGGGGTTCCTCAGCCCCAGCATTTT.

There are a few counts of this clone. The chain joins TRBV6-1 to TRBJ2-3, with TRBD2 matching 10 bases. Trimming took 7 bases from V and 7 from J; bases not matched to a gene: 8. Looked up from germline, CDR1 is MNHNS and CDR2 is SASEGT. This CDR3 is built from 14 residues. The CDR3 protein is CASTPSGGSNTQYF. CDR3 sequence (DNA): TGTGCCAGCACCCCTAGCGGGGGTTCGAATACGCAGTATTTT.

The V and J genes are TRBV19 and TRBJ2-5; D call uncertain. The CDR3 contains 13 residues. In germline, CDR1 is LNHDA, CDR2 SQIVND (reference sequence). V was shortened by 5 bases and J by 2 bases, with 9 bases between the two germline ends. Here the CDR3 reads CASSGLPQETQYF. The CDR3 nucleotides are TGTGCCAGTAGTGGGCTACCTCAAGAGACCCAGTACTTC.

V is TRBV7-9 and J is TRBJ2-7; D remains unclear. The CDR3 sequence is 14 residues long. Germline values: CDR1 SEHNR, CDR2 FQNEAQ (reference sequence). V gave up 2 bases and J gave up 1 base, with 9 bases separating them. CDR3 sequence reads: CASSLMYSSYEQYF. The CDR3 DNA reads as TGTGCCAGCAGCTTAATGTACAGTTCCTACGAGCAGTACTTC. Full variable domain (missing parts from reference TRBV7-9 and TRBJ2-7): DTGVSQNPRHKITKRGQNVTFRCDPISEHNRLYWYRQTLGQGPEFLTYFQNEAQLEKSRLLSDRFSAERPKGSFSTLEIQRTEQGDSAMYLCASSLMYSSYEQYFGPGTRLTVT.

This rearrangement joins TRBV7-9 to TRBJ2-3; 10 bases are a match to TRBD1. The germline CDR1 and CDR2 sequences are SEHNR and FQNEAQ (reference sequence). This CDR3 contains 15 residues. Germline trimming cut 8 bases from V and 7 bases from J; bases unmatched to any gene: 12. The CDR3 sequence: CASASVRQGANTQYF. DNA for the CDR3: TGTGCCAGCGCATCCGTCAGACAGGGGGCAAATACGCAGTATTTT.

J is TRBJ1-1 and V is TRBV6-1; 7 bases fit TRBD1. CDR3 length: 16 residues. V gave up 4 bases and J gave up 0 bases; unmatched junction bases: 8. Germline V lookup: CDR1 MNHNS, CDR2 SASEGT. The CDR3 protein is CASSGQGPTLNTEAFF. DNA of the CDR3: TGTGCCAGCAGTGGACAGGGTCCCACTCTGAACACTGAAGCTTTCTTT.

This rearrangement joins TRBV11-3 to TRBJ2-7, with a weak D call TRBD2 (6 bases). Trimming removed 3 bases from V and 0 bases from J, with 9 bases in between. Germline CDR1 and CDR2: SGHNT and YENEEA. The CDR3 runs to 14 residues. The CDR3 nucleotides are TGTGCCAGCAGCTTTTGGCGGGGCTCCTACGAGCAGTACTTC. The encoded protein is CASSFWRGSYEQYF.

The chain joins TRBV27 to TRBJ1-5; D is uncertain. Germline CDR1 reads MNHEY; CDR2 reads SMNVEV (reference sequence). Trimming removed 4 bases at V and 6 bases at J, with 10 bases between. The CDR3 consists of 13 residues. The CDR3: CASSWERGQPQHF. In nucleotides, the CDR3 is TGTGCCAGCAGTTGGGAGCGGGGTCAGCCCCAGCATTTT.

This chain joins TRBV27 and TRBJ2-7, with 8 bases aligning to TRBD1. V shed 5 bases and J 2 bases; nucleotides not matched to a gene: 5. Germline values: CDR1 MNHEY, CDR2 SMNVEV (reference sequence). CDR3 length: 14 amino acids. Written as DNA, the CDR3 is TGTGCCAGCAGTGTCAGGGGGCCGGCCTACGAGCAGTACTTC. It specifies CASSVRGPAYEQYF.

Turning to this clone: One end of the junction is discordant with germline, which a read error may explain. CDR3 amino acids: CASSLETSAGANVPTF. DNA for the CDR3: TGTGCCAGCAGCTTGGAGACTAGCGCTGGGGCCAACGTCCCGACTTTC. The rearrangement links TRBV5-4 to TRBJ2-6, with TRBD2 matching 8 bases. This CDR3 is 16 amino acids long. The germline CDR1 and CDR2 sequences are SGHNT and YYREEE (reference sequence). The full variable domain, rest sourced from reference TRBV5-4 and TRBJ2-6, is ETGVTQSPTHLIKTRGQQVTLRCSSQSGHNTVSWYQQALGQGPQFIFQYYREEENGRGNFPPRFSGLQFPNYSSELNVNALELDDSALYLCASSLETSAGANVPTFGAGSRLTVL.

The rearrangement joins TRBV21-1 to TRBJ2-7; the D segment call TRBD1 is taken from the table without a DNA check. TRBV21-1 is a documented pseudogene. This CDR3 has 16 amino acids. Here the CDR3 reads CASGVSGAHTSYEQYF. CDR3 bases: TGTGCCAGCGGAGTCTCAGGGGCCCATACCTCTTACGAGCAGTACTTC.

V and J are TRBV19 and TRBJ2-1, with D perhaps matching TRBD2 (6 bases). V dropped 3 bases and J dropped 5 bases, with 11 bases sitting between them. Germline lookup yields CDR1 LNHDA and CDR2 SQIVND (reference sequence). There are 14 residues in the CDR3. The CDR3 spells CASSISGSHNEQFF. The CDR3 DNA follows: TGTGCCAGTAGTATCTCCGGGAGTCACAATGAGCAGTTCTTC.

V usage is TRBV5-6 and J usage is TRBJ2-7, with D maybe TRBD1 (6 bases). Trimming removed 4 bases from V and 2 bases from J, with 10 bases in between. CDR3 length: 13 residues. The germline V gene encodes CDR1 SGHDT and CDR2 YYEEEE. This chain's CDR3 is CASSPDRTYEQYF. The CDR3 bases are TGTGCCAGCAGCCCGGACAGAACCTACGAGCAGTACTTC. Complete variable domain (other parts from reference TRBV5-6 and TRBJ2-7): DAGVTQSPTHLIKTRGQQVTLRCSPKSGHDTVSWYQQALGQGPQFIFQYYEEEERQRGNFPDRFSGHQFPNYSSELNVNALLLGDSALYLCASSPDRTYEQYFGPGTRLTVT.